This T cell receptor (beta chain) was identified during a study of blood T cell repertoires in COVID-19. On the study more broadly: The United States, Italy and Spain provided the acute and convalescent COVID-19 samples.

The ends were cut back, 5 bases at V and 6 bases at J, with 16 bases in the middle. The CDR3 contains 14 residues. Germline V lookup: CDR1 PRHDT, CDR2 FYEKMQ (reference sequence). Clones were sequenced by immunoSEQ multiplex PCR, and TCRdb holds only the in-frame ones, with some missing. The sample lists roughly 230,000 clones, approximately 80% occurring once. The chain is built from TRBV13 and TRBJ1-2; D call uncertain. This sequence originates from a woman in her fifties or sixties with acute or convalescent COVID-19. Input material: peripheral blood. CDR3 residues: CASSARPRSDGYTF. CDR3 nucleotide sequence: TGTGCCAGCAGCGCTAGACCTCGGAGCGATGGCTACACCTTC.